The TCR beta chain described here comes from a study of beta chain features in type 1 diabetes. Notes on the study in general: Type 1 diabetes patients had VDJ junctions that carried fewer insertions and more deletions. People with Type 1 diabetes carried modestly yet significantly shorter TCRB CDR3s in all four CD4+ subsets. Naive, central memory and Treg TCRB repertoires appeared more alike in patients than in healthy donors.

Germline CDR1 is SGHRS and CDR2 is YFSETQ. The ends lost 4 bases at V and 2 bases at J; junction bases unmatched: 7. This CDR3 contains 15 residues. As concerns this clone: Its antigen is still unknown.

CD45RO/CCR7/CD25/CD127/CD95/CD27 staining was used to isolate CD4+ naive, central memory, regulatory and stem cell-like memory cells by sorting. The whole isolated RNA underwent reverse transcription, so sequencing captured expressed TCRB transcripts. Some clones are missing from TCRdb's copy, which holds only in-frame ones; the method was immunoSEQ multiplex PCR. The sample has hundreds of thousands of clones, roughly an eighth seen once. The specimen was naive CD4+ T cells from blood. V and J are TRBV5-1 and TRBJ2-7; TRBD2 agrees at 9 bases. The clonotype was recovered from a man younger than 30 with type 1 diabetes. For the CDR3, the DNA is TGCGCCAGCAGCCCGATAGCGGGAGCTCCCTACGAGCAGTACTTC. Translating gives CASSPIAGAPYEQYF. The full variable domain, its missing parts supplied by reference TRBV5-1 and TRBJ2-7, is KAGVTQTPRYLIKTRGQQVTLSCSPISGHRSVSWYQQTPGQGLQFLFEYFSETQRNKGNFPGRFSGRQFSNSRSEMNVSTLELGDSALYLCASSPIAGAPYEQYFGPGTRLTVT.